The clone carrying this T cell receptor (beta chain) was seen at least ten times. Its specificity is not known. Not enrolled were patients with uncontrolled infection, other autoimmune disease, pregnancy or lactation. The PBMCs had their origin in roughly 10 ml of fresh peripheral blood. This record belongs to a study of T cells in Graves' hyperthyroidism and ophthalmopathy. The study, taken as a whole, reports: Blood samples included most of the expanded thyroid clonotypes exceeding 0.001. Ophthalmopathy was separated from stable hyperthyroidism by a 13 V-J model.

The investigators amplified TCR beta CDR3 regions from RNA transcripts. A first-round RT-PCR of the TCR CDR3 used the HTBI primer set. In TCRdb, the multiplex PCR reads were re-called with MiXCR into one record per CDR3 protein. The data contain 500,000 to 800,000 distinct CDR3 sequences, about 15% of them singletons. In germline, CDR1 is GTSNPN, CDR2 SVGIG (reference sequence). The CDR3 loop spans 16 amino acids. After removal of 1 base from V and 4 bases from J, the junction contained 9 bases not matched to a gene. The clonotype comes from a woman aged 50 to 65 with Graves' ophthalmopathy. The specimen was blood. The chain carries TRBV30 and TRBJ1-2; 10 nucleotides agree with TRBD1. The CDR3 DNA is TGTGCCTGGAGTGGTCCCGGGACAGGGGAATTCTATGGCTACACCTTC. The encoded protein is CAWSGPGTGEFYGYTF.